This entry describes one T cell receptor (beta chain). The antigen remains unidentified. Prior to sequencing, the ViraFEST assay stimulated PBMC with viral peptide pools, which expanded the antigen-specific CD4+ T cells. Cultured cells yielded isolated CD4+ T cells after around 10 days. None of these healthy vaccinees had been infected with SARS-CoV-2 before vaccination. The authors replaced half the medium with IL-2 medium on days 3 and 7. Germline V lookup: CDR1 SGHNT, CDR2 YENEEA. The J segment lost 8 bases and the V segment lost 5 bases, leaving 5 bases of the junction unmatched. This CDR3 region has 12 residues. The source of the sample is a study of vaccination effects on CD4 cells after COVID-19. The study's findings and limits: Marked contraction was observed in infection-induced and vaccine-induced clones late after vaccination. Healthy vaccinees' vaccine-induced clones included only 1 of 255 cross-reacting with common cold coronaviruses. The study had few convalescent patients and no early post-infection timepoints.

Repertoires were generated with immunoSEQ multiplex PCR, while TCRdb's copy carries only in-frame clones and drops some. Here the sample spans approximately 74,000 clones, roughly 74% being singletons. The chain recombines TRBV11-3 with TRBJ1-1; TRBD1 agrees at 7 bases. The clonotype originates from a human donor who received a COVID-19 vaccine. The material was CD4+ T cells from PBMCs cultured with HCoV-NL63 spike peptides, obtained before COVID-19 vaccination. The DNA of the CDR3 is TGTGCCAGCAGCCTTTACAGGGGAGAAGCTTTCTTT. It encodes CASSLYRGEAFF.